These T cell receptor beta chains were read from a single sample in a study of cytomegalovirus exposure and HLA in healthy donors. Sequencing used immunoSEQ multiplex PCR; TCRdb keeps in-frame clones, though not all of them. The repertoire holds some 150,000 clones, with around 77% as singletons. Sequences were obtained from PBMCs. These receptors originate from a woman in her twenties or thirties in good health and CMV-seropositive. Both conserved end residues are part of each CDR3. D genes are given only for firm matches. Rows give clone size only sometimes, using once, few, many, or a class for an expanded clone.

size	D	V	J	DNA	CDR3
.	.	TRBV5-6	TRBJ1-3	TGTGCCAGCAGCTTGCGGTTCCGGGGAGGAACCATATATTTT	CASSLRFRGGTIYF
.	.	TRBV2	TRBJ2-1	TGTGCCAGCAGTGAAGGCCCGAGCTCCTACAATGAGCAGTTCTTC	CASSEGPSSYNEQFF
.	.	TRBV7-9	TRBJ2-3	TGTGCCAGCAGCTTGTTAGAATCGACGCAGTATTTT	CASSLLESTQYF
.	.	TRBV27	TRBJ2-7	TGTGCCAGCTCTCCAGGCAGGGTAATTGCCTACGAGCAGTACTTC	CASSPGRVIAYEQYF
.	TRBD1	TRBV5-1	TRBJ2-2	TGCGCCAGCAGACAAGCCCGACAGGGAACGAACACCGGGGAGCTGTTTTTT	CASRQARQGTNTGELFF
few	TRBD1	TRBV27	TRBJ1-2	TGTGAGGCAGGGGGGCCTAACTATGGCTACACCTTC	CEAGGPNYGYTF
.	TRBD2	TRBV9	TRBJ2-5	TGTGCCAGCAGCGTAGTAGGACTAGCCCAAGAGACCCAGTACTTC	CASSVVGLAQETQYF
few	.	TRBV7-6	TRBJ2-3	TGTGCCAGCAGCTATCCAGGTGGGAGTACGCAGTATTTT	CASSYPGGSTQYF
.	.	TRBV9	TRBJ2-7	TGTGCCAGCAGCGTAGTATCCGGGACCTACGAGCAGTACTTC	CASSVVSGTYEQYF
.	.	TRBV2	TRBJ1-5	TGTGCCAGTAATATTTACGGTCAGCCCCAGCATTTT	CASNIYGQPQHF